This T cell receptor (beta chain) was sequenced for a study of a mutant IDH1 vaccine in newly diagnosed glioma. Study summary: Treated patients, around 60% male and roughly 40% female, averaged 40.4 years of age. Most patients had radiochemotherapy with temozolomide before enrollment; others had one alone.

Profiled with immunoSEQ multiplex PCR; TCRdb holds only in-frame clones, not every one. The sample has tens of thousands of clones, 80% to 90% seen once. Findings of the study overall: Shifts in the top peripheral T cell clonotypes seemed unrelated to pseudoprogression.

With regard to this clone: The antigen remains undetermined.

The germline gives CDR1 LNHNV, CDR2 YYDKDF (reference sequence). This CDR3 spans 11 amino acids. The V end was cut by 8 bases, the J end by 6 bases, with 11 bases between. The sample's time point: week 5, during vaccination. Each dose of the vaccine consisted of 300 ug of mutant IDH1 20-mer peptide, with topical imiquimod. There were new WHO grade 3 or 4 astrocytomas in the donors, and these were IDH1-mutant and ATRX-lost. The receptor was isolated from a man aged 45-65 years with glioma. The sample was PBMCs, taken from a glioma patient whose treatment included an IDH1 peptide vaccine. The gene calls are TRBV15 and TRBJ2-7; D tentatively fits TRBD1 or TRBD2 (6 bases each). DNA for the CDR3: TGTGCCACCTTAGAGGGGGGCGAGCAGTACTTC. As protein: CATLEGGEQYF.